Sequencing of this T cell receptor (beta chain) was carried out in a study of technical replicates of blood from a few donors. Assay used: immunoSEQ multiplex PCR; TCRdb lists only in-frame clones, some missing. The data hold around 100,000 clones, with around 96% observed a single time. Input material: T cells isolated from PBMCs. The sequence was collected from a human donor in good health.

For the CDR3, the DNA is TGTGCCAGCAGCTTGGGAGCGGTTTCTGGGGCCAACGTCCTGACTTTC. It is translated as CASSLGAVSGANVLTF. The rearrangement joins TRBV7-9 to TRBJ2-6, with D perhaps TRBD2 (5 bases). Trimming shortened V by 3 bases and J by 1 base, and 10 bases separated the two germline ends. The CDR3 is made up of 16 amino acids. The V gene's germline CDR1 is SEHNR and CDR2 FQNEAQ (reference sequence).